The clone carrying this TCR beta chain occurred once. This CDR3 contains 12 residues. Trimming stripped 8 bases from V and 2 bases from J, with 7 bases between. The germline gives CDR1 MDHEN, CDR2 SYDVKM. The entry originates in a study of control samples from healthy donors and cancer patients. Assay: immunoSEQ multiplex PCR; the TCRdb copy retains only in-frame clones and omits some. Among about 180,000 clones, roughly nine tenths were seen once, and the ten largest hold approximately 1.4%. This chain joins TRBV28 and TRBJ1-5; a possible D gene is TRBD1 (6 bases). This clonotype originated in a man younger than 45 in good health. The sequencing input was blood. CDR3 DNA sequence: TGTGCCAGCCCAGGGGGCAATCAGCCCCAGCATTTT. Protein sequence: CASPGGNQPQHF.